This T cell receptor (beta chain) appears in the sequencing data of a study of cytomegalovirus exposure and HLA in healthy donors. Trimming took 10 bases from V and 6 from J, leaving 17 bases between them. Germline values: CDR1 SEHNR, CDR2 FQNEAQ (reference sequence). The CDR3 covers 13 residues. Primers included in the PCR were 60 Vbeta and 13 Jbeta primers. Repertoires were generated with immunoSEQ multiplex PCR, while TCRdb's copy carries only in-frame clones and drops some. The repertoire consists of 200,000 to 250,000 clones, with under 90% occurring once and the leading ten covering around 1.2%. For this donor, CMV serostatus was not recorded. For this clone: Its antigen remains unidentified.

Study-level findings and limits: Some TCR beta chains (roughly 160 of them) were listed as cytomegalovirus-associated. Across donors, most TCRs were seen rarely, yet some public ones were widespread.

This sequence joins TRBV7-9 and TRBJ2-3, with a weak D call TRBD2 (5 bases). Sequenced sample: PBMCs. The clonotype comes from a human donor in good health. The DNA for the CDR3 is TGTGCCACTCCTGGCGGGCTAAGGGATACGCAGTATTTT. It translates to CATPGGLRDTQYF.